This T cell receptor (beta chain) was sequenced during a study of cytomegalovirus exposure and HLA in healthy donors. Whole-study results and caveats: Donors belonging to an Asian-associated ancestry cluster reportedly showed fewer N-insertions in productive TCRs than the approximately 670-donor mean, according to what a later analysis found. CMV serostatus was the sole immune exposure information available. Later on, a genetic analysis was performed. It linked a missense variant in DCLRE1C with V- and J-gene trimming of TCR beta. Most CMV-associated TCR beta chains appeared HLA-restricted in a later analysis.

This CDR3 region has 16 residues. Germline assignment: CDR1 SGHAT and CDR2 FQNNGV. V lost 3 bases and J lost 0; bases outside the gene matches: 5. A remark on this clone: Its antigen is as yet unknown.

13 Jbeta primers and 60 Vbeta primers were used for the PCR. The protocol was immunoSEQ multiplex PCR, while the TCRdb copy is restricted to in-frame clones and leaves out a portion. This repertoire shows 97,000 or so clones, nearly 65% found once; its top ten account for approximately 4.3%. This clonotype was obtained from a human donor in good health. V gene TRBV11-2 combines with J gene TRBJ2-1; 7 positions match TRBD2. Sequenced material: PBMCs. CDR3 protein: CASSFGTTSSYNEQFF. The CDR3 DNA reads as TGTGCCAGCAGCTTTGGGACTACCAGCTCCTACAATGAGCAGTTCTTC.